The sequence of this T cell receptor beta chain was determined in a study of T cells in Graves' hyperthyroidism and ophthalmopathy. V was shortened by 1 base and J by 3 bases, with 13 bases between the two germline ends. This CDR3 has 15 amino acids. TCR beta CDR3 sequences were amplified from RNA transcripts. The HTBI primer set drove a first-round RT-PCR of the TCR CDR3. TCRdb re-called the multiplex PCR reads through MiXCR, storing one row per CDR3 protein. This sample yields about 640,000 distinct CDR3 sequences, of which around 21% are seen a single time; roughly 30% belongs to the top ten. With respect to this clonotype: A much larger clone is a single base away; this may be a read error.

The V and J genes are TRBV12-3 or TRBV12-4 and TRBJ2-7, with a tentative D call TRBD1 (5 bases). Sequenced sample: blood. The TCR sequence derives from a man aged 30 to 45 with Graves' ophthalmopathy. The CDR3 sequence: CASSLGRVPLYEQYF. The CDR3 DNA reads as TGTGCCAGCAGTTTAGGCAGGGTACCTCTCTACGAGCAGTACTTC.